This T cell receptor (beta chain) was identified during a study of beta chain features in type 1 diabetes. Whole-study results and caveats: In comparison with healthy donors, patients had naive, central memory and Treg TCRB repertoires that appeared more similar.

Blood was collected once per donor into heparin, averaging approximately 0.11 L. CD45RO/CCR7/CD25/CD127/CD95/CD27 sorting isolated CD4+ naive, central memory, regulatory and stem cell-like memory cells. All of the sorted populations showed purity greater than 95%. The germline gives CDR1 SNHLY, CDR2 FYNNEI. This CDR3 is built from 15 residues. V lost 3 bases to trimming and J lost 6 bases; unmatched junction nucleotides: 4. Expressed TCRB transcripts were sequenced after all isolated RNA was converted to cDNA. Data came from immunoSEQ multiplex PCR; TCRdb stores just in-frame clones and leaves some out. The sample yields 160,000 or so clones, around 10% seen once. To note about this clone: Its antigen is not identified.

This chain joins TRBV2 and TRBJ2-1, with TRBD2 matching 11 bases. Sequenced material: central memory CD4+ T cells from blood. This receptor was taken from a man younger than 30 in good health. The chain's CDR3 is CASSDAGTSGNEQFF. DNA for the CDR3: TGTGCCAGCAGTGATGCGGGGACTAGCGGCAATGAGCAGTTCTTC.